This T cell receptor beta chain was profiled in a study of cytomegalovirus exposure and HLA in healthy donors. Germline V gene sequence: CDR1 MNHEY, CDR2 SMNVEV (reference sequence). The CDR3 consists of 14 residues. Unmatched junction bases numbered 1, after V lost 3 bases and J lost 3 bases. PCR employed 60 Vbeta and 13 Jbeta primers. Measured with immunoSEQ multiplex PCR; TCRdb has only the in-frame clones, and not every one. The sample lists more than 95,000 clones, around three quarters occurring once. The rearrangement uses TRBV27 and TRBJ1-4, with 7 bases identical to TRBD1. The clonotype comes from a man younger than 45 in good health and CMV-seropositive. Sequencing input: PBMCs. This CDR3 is CASSFQGANEKLFF. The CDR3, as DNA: TGTGCCAGCAGTTTCCAGGGGGCTAATGAAAAACTGTTTTTT.